This TCR beta chain derives from a study of T cells in Graves' hyperthyroidism and ophthalmopathy. It was RNA transcripts that yielded the amplified TCR beta CDR3 regions. Researchers ran a first-round RT-PCR on the TCR CDR3 using the HTBI primer set. TCRdb re-called the multiplex PCR reads through MiXCR, storing one row per CDR3 protein. The sample contains more than 650,000 distinct CDR3 sequences, about 15% of which appear only once. Trimming took 3 bases from V and 6 from J; bases not matched to a gene: 7. The CDR3 contains 16 residues. Germline CDR1 is KGHDR and CDR2 is SFDVKD. This clonotype was seen many times.

This sequence was found in a young woman with Graves' hyperthyroidism. V is TRBV24-1 and J is TRBJ2-1; TRBD1 aligns across 10 bases. Input material: blood. CDR3 protein: CATSDIEGTGVNEQFF. CDR3 DNA sequence: TGTGCCACCAGTGATATAGAGGGGACAGGGGTCAATGAGCAGTTCTTC.